Shown below are 18 T cell receptor beta chains from a single sample sequenced in a study of cytomegalovirus exposure and HLA in healthy donors. Primers: 60 Vbeta forward and 13 Jbeta reverse. Sequenced by immunoSEQ multiplex PCR; TCRdb stores in-frame clones only, minus some. The data hold about 43,000 clones, with roughly 80% observed a single time. The sample comprised PBMCs. The receptor source for this set is a man aged 30 to 45 in good health and CMV-seronegative.

The chain is built from TRBV5-4 and TRBJ1-3; D is possibly TRBD1 (6 bases). The CDR3 is 16 amino acids. V lost 4 bases, J lost 3 bases, and 17 bases lay in between. Germline CDR1 reads SGHNT; CDR2 reads YYREEE (reference sequence). CDR3 nucleotide sequence: TGTGCCAGCAGCCAGGGGATCCCCGGTGGTGGAAACACCATATATTTT. Translated, it gives CASSQGIPGGGNTIYF.

The chain carries TRBV28 and TRBJ1-3; D might be TRBD1 (5 bases). The CDR3 extends over 13 amino acids. Germline assignment: CDR1 MDHEN and CDR2 SYDVKM. The germline V and J ends were trimmed by 6 bases and 2 bases, with 8 bases remaining between them. The CDR3 here is CASRRQTGNTIYF. CDR3 in DNA: TGTGCCAGCAGGAGACAGACTGGAAACACCATATATTTT.

This chain links TRBV19 with TRBJ2-2; 14 bases are shared with TRBD2. This CDR3 contains 17 residues. The ends lost 7 bases at V and 6 bases at J; junction bases unmatched: 10. Germline CDR1 reads LNHDA; CDR2 reads SQIVND (reference sequence). CDR3 residues: CASTPGTSGRLSGELFF. The CDR3 coding sequence is TGTGCCAGTACCCCTGGGACTAGCGGGAGATTGTCCGGGGAGCTGTTTTTT. The complete variable domain, with remaining parts taken from reference TRBV19 and TRBJ2-2, reads DGGITQSPKYLFRKEGQNVTLSCEQNLNHDAMYWYRQDPGQGLRLIYYSQIVNDFQKGDIAEGYSVSREKKESFPLTVTSAQKNPTAFYLCASTPGTSGRLSGELFFGEGSRLTVL.

The genes are TRBV6-5 and TRBJ2-2, with D perhaps matching TRBD1 (5 bases). Germline V CDR1 and CDR2: MNHEY, SVGAGI. The V gene lost 8 bases and the J gene lost 0 bases, with 10 bases spanning the gap. The CDR3 loop spans 14 amino acids. CDR3 DNA sequence: TGTGCCAGCGTAGGGGTCCCGAACACCGGGGAGCTGTTTTTT. Amino acid sequence: CASVGVPNTGELFF.

This chain connects TRBV6-1 to TRBJ1-2, with D possibly being TRBD1 (6 bases). V was shortened by 2 bases and J by 8 bases, with 12 bases between the two germline ends. This CDR3 is 13 amino acids long. The germline CDR1 and CDR2 sequences are MNHNS and SASEGT. CDR3 in DNA: TGTGCCAGCAGTGAACACAGGGCTAGGGGCTACACCTTC. It yields the protein CASSEHRARGYTF.

This clone was found a few times. This rearrangement joins TRBV11-2 to TRBJ2-5; the match to TRBD2 covers 11 bases. J was trimmed by 4 bases and V by 1 base; bases with no gene match: 8. The CDR3 extends over 17 amino acids. Germline loops: CDR1 SGHAT, CDR2 FQNNGV. The CDR3 here is CASSLGSLAGVLETQYF. In DNA, the CDR3 is TGTGCCAGCAGCTTAGGTTCACTAGCGGGAGTTTTAGAGACCCAGTACTTC.

This clone was detected only a few times. The rearrangement uses TRBV6-1 and TRBJ2-5; 8 positions match TRBD1. V lost 0 bases, J lost 5 bases, and 8 bases stayed unmatched. Germline values: CDR1 MNHNS, CDR2 SASEGT. The CDR3 loop spans 16 amino acids. DNA for the CDR3: TGTGCCAGCAGTGAAGCGGGGAGGACAGGGTGGGAGACCCAGTACTTC. This codes for CASSEAGRTGWETQYF.

The CDR3 DNA is TGTGCCAGCAGTCCTTGGGTTGAGCAGGTCAGGGGAACGCAGTATTTT. Translating gives CASSPWVEQVRGTQYF. The rearrangement joins TRBV27 to TRBJ2-3, with TRBD1 as a possible D gene (6 bases). V was cut by 5 bases and J by 9 bases, with 24 bases left in between. CDR3 length: 16 residues. CDR1 MNHEY and CDR2 SMNVEV come from the germline V gene (reference sequence).

V is TRBV15 and J is TRBJ2-3, with D unclear. The V gene lost 0 bases and the J gene lost 1 base, with 14 bases spanning the gap. This CDR3 region has 17 residues. Germline V gene data show CDR1 as LNHNV and CDR2 as YYDKDF (reference sequence). The CDR3 sequence is CATSRDARGRGTDTQYF. The CDR3 nucleotides read TGTGCCACCAGCAGAGATGCCCGCGGTCGGGGCACAGATACGCAGTATTTT.

The rearrangement links TRBV7-3 to TRBJ1-3; tentative D call: TRBD1 (6 bases). V was clipped by 4 bases and J by 1 base, with 11 bases between them. Germline CDR1 SGHTA, CDR2 FQGTGA. The CDR3 consists of 15 residues. In nucleotides, the CDR3 is TGTGCCAGCAGCTCGCGGGGGCCGTCTGGAAACACCATATATTTT. The encoded protein is CASSSRGPSGNTIYF.

The chain employs TRBV9 and TRBJ2-1; D might be TRBD1 (8 bases). The CDR3 is 16 amino acids. Germline CDR1 and CDR2: SGDLS and YYNGEE. V was clipped by 1 base and J by 7 bases, with 18 bases between them. The chain's CDR3 is CASSVTTGEGSNEQFF. CDR3 bases: TGTGCCAGCAGCGTAACGACAGGGGAGGGCTCAAATGAGCAGTTCTTC.

This sequence joins TRBV11-2 and TRBJ2-7, with TRBD2 matching over 10 bases. This CDR3 is 16 amino acids long. Germline CDR1 and CDR2: SGHAT and FQNNGV. Losses at the gene ends were 5 bases for V and 1 base for J; bases not matched to a gene: 8. CDR3 region: CASSPLAGVGSYEQYF. CDR3 nucleotides: TGTGCCAGCAGCCCTCTAGCGGGAGTAGGGTCCTACGAGCAGTACTTC.

J is TRBJ2-1 and V is TRBV18; 14 bases line up with TRBD2. CDR3 size: 17 residues. V lost 5 bases, J lost 7 bases, and 10 bases stayed unmatched. Germline CDR1 KGHSH, CDR2 LQKENI. The DNA of the CDR3 is TGTGCCAGCTCAACCCGACTAGCGGGAGGGTTAGTGAATGAGCAGTTCTTC. It encodes CASSTRLAGGLVNEQFF.

The chain recombines TRBV7-9 with TRBJ1-3; 7 bases match TRBD1. The length of the CDR3 is 16 residues. Looked up from germline, CDR1 is SEHNR and CDR2 is FQNEAQ (reference sequence). Trimming at V came to 2 bases and at J to 3 bases, leaving 7 bases not matched to a gene. CDR3 in amino acids: CASSLSTGAFGNTIYF. The CDR3 nucleotides are TGTGCCAGCAGCTTATCTACAGGGGCCTTTGGAAACACCATATATTTT.

V gene TRBV7-2 combines with J gene TRBJ2-3; 11 nucleotides align to TRBD1. The CDR3 is made up of 16 amino acids. Germline V gene sequence: CDR1 SGHTA, CDR2 FQGNSA. V lost 2 bases to trimming and J lost 3 bases; unmatched junction nucleotides: 4. This chain's CDR3 is CASSLQGTGGTDTQYF. The CDR3 DNA reads as TGTGCCAGCAGCTTACAGGGGACAGGGGGAACAGATACGCAGTATTTT.

This chain links TRBV6-5 with TRBJ2-1; 13 bases agree with TRBD2. Trimming cost V 8 bases and J 8 bases; bases outside gene matches: 6. The CDR3 length is 14 residues. Per germline, CDR1 MNHEY and CDR2 SVGAGI. CDR3 residues: CASGRTSGRHEQFF. In DNA, the CDR3 is TGTGCCAGCGGGCGGACTAGCGGGAGACATGAGCAGTTCTTC.

The rearrangement joins TRBV28 to TRBJ2-1; TRBD1 aligns across 8 bases. The CDR3 runs to 15 residues. Looked up from germline, CDR1 is MDHEN and CDR2 is SYDVKM. The J segment lost 9 bases and the V segment lost 5 bases, leaving 12 bases of the junction unmatched. CDR3 DNA: TGTGCCAGCAGTCAACCAGGGACAGGAATTGGTGAGCAGTTCTTC. Residues: CASSQPGTGIGEQFF.

The rearrangement joins TRBV7-9 to TRBJ2-7, with 16 bases lining up with TRBD2. This CDR3 is built from 17 residues. Germline V gives CDR1 SEHNR, CDR2 FQNEAQ (reference sequence). J gave up 5 bases and V 6 bases, and 10 bases lay outside the gene matches. The CDR3 DNA follows: TGTGCCAGCAGGGGGACTAGCGGGAGGGCCGGTTCGCACGAGCAGTACTTC. Protein sequence: CASRGTSGRAGSHEQYF.